This TCR beta chain was profiled in a study of blood T cell repertoires in COVID-19. Turning to the study itself: PBMCs, B-cell-depleted T cells, or T cells provided the cDNA or gDNA that made up the material.

This CDR3 has 17 residues. V was trimmed by 5 bases and J by 6 bases, leaving 24 bases between them. CDR1 is SGHNT, CDR2 YYREEE, per germline (reference sequence). Original handling: How many nucleated cells were present was estimated from reference gene primer amplification. Clones were read by immunoSEQ multiplex PCR, and TCRdb kept only the in-frame ones, dropping some. For V, J and clone size, that table is used; D and trimming come from the DNA. The sample lists roughly 97,000 clones; roughly 89% were seen once. Sequenced: peripheral blood. The origin of this receptor is a human donor in a cohort sampled during active COVID-19. The J gene is TRBJ2-1, the V gene TRBV5-4; possible D gene TRBD2, 6 bases. CDR3 sequence (DNA): TGTGCCAGCAGGACCACGGGACTCGGGATTACAAGCAATGAGCAGTTCTTC. Protein sequence: CASRTTGLGITSNEQFF.